A selection of T cell receptor beta chains follows, all from one sample in a study of blood T cell repertoires in COVID-19. The repertoire was sequenced with immunoSEQ multiplex PCR; TCRdb's copy has only in-frame clones and lacks some. The sample lists about 290,000 clones; just over 85% were seen once. The sample comprised peripheral blood. The receptors here all came from a woman aged 25-40 years with active or convalescent COVID-19. Both conserved end residues are part of each CDR3. Fields, in order: clone size, V gene, J gene, D gene, CDR3 DNA, CDR3 protein. A D gene is named only where the DNA matches it firmly. A row's size may be missing; if present it is once, few, many or a size class.

abundance: NA; v_gene: TRBV2; j_gene: TRBJ1-6; d_gene: TRBD1; CDR3nt: TGTGCCAGCAGTGAACACAGGGGGGACGGAAATTCACCCCTCCACTTT; CDR3aa: CASSEHRGDGNSPLHF
abundance: NA; v_gene: TRBV6-5; j_gene: TRBJ1-6; d_gene: TRBD1; CDR3nt: TGTGCCAGCGCTTGGACAGGGGGATCACCCCTCCACTTT; CDR3aa: CASAWTGGSPLHF
abundance: NA; v_gene: TRBV5-1; j_gene: TRBJ1-1; d_gene: NA; CDR3nt: TGCGCCAGCAGCCCGACCCTACAGGAGGGGACTGAAGCTTTCTTT; CDR3aa: CASSPTLQEGTEAFF
abundance: NA; v_gene: TRBV5-5; j_gene: TRBJ1-2; d_gene: NA; CDR3nt: TGTGCCAGCATTCCTGCAGGCAGGGATAACTATGGCTACACCTTC; CDR3aa: CASIPAGRDNYGYTF
abundance: NA; v_gene: TRBV15; j_gene: TRBJ2-3; d_gene: NA; CDR3nt: TGTGCCACCAGCAGAGAGAGAGGATATACGCAGTATTTT; CDR3aa: CATSRERGYTQYF
abundance: NA; v_gene: TRBV5-1; j_gene: TRBJ2-5; d_gene: TRBD2; CDR3nt: TGCGCCAGCAGCTTGAGGGCGGGGGGCGGCGAGACCCAGTACTTC; CDR3aa: CASSLRAGGGETQYF
abundance: NA; v_gene: TRBV5-6; j_gene: TRBJ2-1; d_gene: TRBD2; CDR3nt: TGTGCCAGCAGCTTCCGCCCGACTAGCGGGGAGCAGTTCTTC; CDR3aa: CASSFRPTSGEQFF
abundance: NA; v_gene: TRBV6-5; j_gene: TRBJ1-2; d_gene: TRBD1; CDR3nt: TGTGCCAGCAGTTCTCCAGGGGGACTCTATGGCTACACCTTC; CDR3aa: CASSSPGGLYGYTF
abundance: NA; v_gene: TRBV20-1; j_gene: TRBJ2-7; d_gene: NA; CDR3nt: TGCAGTGCTACGGACACGTACGAGCAGTACTTC; CDR3aa: CSATDTYEQYF
abundance: NA; v_gene: TRBV28; j_gene: TRBJ1-1; d_gene: TRBD1; CDR3nt: TGTGCCAGCAGTTTTCTAGGGGGCAGCCCCATGAACACTGAAGCTTTCTTT; CDR3aa: CASSFLGGSPMNTEAFF
abundance: NA; v_gene: TRBV10-3; j_gene: TRBJ1-6; d_gene: TRBD1; CDR3nt: TGTGCCATCAGTGGCGGGACAGCTAATTCACCCCTCCACTTT; CDR3aa: CAISGGTANSPLHF
abundance: NA; v_gene: TRBV9; j_gene: TRBJ2-3; d_gene: NA; CDR3nt: TGTGCCAGCAGCGTAGGTCCTAGGAGCACAGATACGCAGTATTTT; CDR3aa: CASSVGPRSTDTQYF
abundance: few; v_gene: TRBV4-3; j_gene: TRBJ2-7; d_gene: TRBD2; CDR3nt: TGCGCCAGCAGCCAAGTCTACCCAGCGGGGGGTGAGGAGCAGTACTTC; CDR3aa: CASSQVYPAGGEEQYF
abundance: few; v_gene: TRBV6-1; j_gene: TRBJ1-5; d_gene: TRBD1; CDR3nt: TGTGCCAGCAGTGAAGGGGACAGGGGGTATCAGCCCCAGCATTTT; CDR3aa: CASSEGDRGYQPQHF
abundance: NA; v_gene: TRBV11-3; j_gene: TRBJ1-2; d_gene: NA; CDR3nt: TGTGCCAGCAGCCCGGCCCCGGGGGATTCTAACTATGGCTACACCTTC; CDR3aa: CASSPAPGDSNYGYTF
abundance: few; v_gene: TRBV27; j_gene: TRBJ1-2; d_gene: NA; CDR3nt: TGTGCCAGCAGTTTATCCAGGGGTGGCTATGGCTACACCTTC; CDR3aa: CASSLSRGGYGYTF
abundance: once; v_gene: TRBV30; j_gene: TRBJ2-1; d_gene: NA; CDR3nt: TGTGCCTGGAGTCCCTCCGGGGGACGTGAGCAGTTCTTC; CDR3aa: CAWSPSGGREQFF
abundance: NA; v_gene: TRBV7-8; j_gene: TRBJ2-6; d_gene: NA; CDR3nt: TGTGCCAGCAGCCCCAGACAAGCCCTGGCTGGGGCCAACGTCCTGACTTTC; CDR3aa: CASSPRQALAGANVLTF
abundance: once; v_gene: TRBV13; j_gene: TRBJ1-1; d_gene: NA; CDR3nt: TGTGCCAGCAGCGTAACAGGTGGGAACACTGAAGCTTTCTTT; CDR3aa: CASSVTGGNTEAFF
abundance: few; v_gene: TRBV3-1/TRBV3-2; j_gene: TRBJ1-2; d_gene: NA; CDR3nt: TGTGCCAGCAGCCAAGCTGCAGTCTATGGCTACACCTTC; CDR3aa: CASSQAAVYGYTF
abundance: NA; v_gene: TRBV6-9; j_gene: TRBJ2-7; d_gene: TRBD1; CDR3nt: TGTGCCAGCAGTTCCGTCGTCAGGGGGCTGTACGAGCAGTACTTC; CDR3aa: CASSSVVRGLYEQYF
abundance: NA; v_gene: TRBV19; j_gene: TRBJ1-5; d_gene: TRBD1; CDR3nt: TGTGCCAGTAGTATACAGGGGGCGTCGAGCAATCAGCCCCAGCATTTT; CDR3aa: CASSIQGASSNQPQHF
abundance: once; v_gene: TRBV20-1; j_gene: TRBJ2-2; d_gene: NA; CDR3nt: TGCAGTGCCTTAGTAACCGGGGAGCTGTTTTTT; CDR3aa: CSALVTGELFF
abundance: NA; v_gene: TRBV28; j_gene: TRBJ1-6; d_gene: TRBD1; CDR3nt: TGTGCCAGCATAGAGGGGACAGGGAATAATTCACCCCTCCACTTT; CDR3aa: CASIEGTGNNSPLHF
abundance: NA; v_gene: TRBV7-2; j_gene: TRBJ2-2; d_gene: TRBD1; CDR3nt: TGTGCCAGCAGCTTAGAGACAGGGGCAACCGGGGAGCTGTTTTTT; CDR3aa: CASSLETGATGELFF
abundance: NA; v_gene: TRBV28; j_gene: TRBJ1-2; d_gene: NA; CDR3nt: TGTGCCAGCAGCACAGTTTATGGCTACACCTTC; CDR3aa: CASSTVYGYTF
abundance: NA; v_gene: TRBV9; j_gene: TRBJ2-1; d_gene: TRBD2; CDR3nt: TGTGCCAGCAGCGTAGACGGGGGGTCAAATGAGCAGTTCTTC; CDR3aa: CASSVDGGSNEQFF
abundance: NA; v_gene: TRBV29-1; j_gene: TRBJ2-1; d_gene: TRBD1; CDR3nt: TGCAGCGCTGTAACCGGGACAGTTAACAATGAGCAGTTCTTC; CDR3aa: CSAVTGTVNNEQFF
abundance: once; v_gene: TRBV5-1; j_gene: TRBJ2-5; d_gene: TRBD2; CDR3nt: TGCGCCAGCAGCTTGGCCCCGGCGGGGGGACAAGAGACCCAGTACTTC; CDR3aa: CASSLAPAGGQETQYF
abundance: NA; v_gene: TRBV24-1; j_gene: TRBJ1-2; d_gene: NA; CDR3nt: TGTGCCACCAGTGACAGGGGCGTCAATGGCTACACCTTC; CDR3aa: CATSDRGVNGYTF
abundance: NA; v_gene: TRBV28; j_gene: TRBJ2-3; d_gene: NA; CDR3nt: TGTGCCAGCAGTCCCACGCCGGCCCGGGAAGATACGCAGTATTTT; CDR3aa: CASSPTPAREDTQYF
abundance: NA; v_gene: TRBV25-1; j_gene: TRBJ2-7; d_gene: TRBD1; CDR3nt: TGTGCCAGCAGTGAATCTTGGGACAGTTCGTCCTCCGAGCAGTACTTC; CDR3aa: CASSESWDSSSSEQYF
abundance: few; v_gene: TRBV5-8; j_gene: TRBJ2-7; d_gene: TRBD2; CDR3nt: TGTGCCAGCAGCCGGGGGGGCTACGAGCAGTACTTC; CDR3aa: CASSRGGYEQYF
abundance: NA; v_gene: TRBV28; j_gene: TRBJ1-6; d_gene: NA; CDR3nt: TGTGCCAGCATCGACGCCGGCGGCGGTTCACCCCTCCACTTT; CDR3aa: CASIDAGGGSPLHF
abundance: few; v_gene: TRBV9; j_gene: TRBJ1-6; d_gene: TRBD1; CDR3nt: TGTGCCAGCAGCGCCGGGACAGGGGGCAATTCACCCCTCCACTTT; CDR3aa: CASSAGTGGNSPLHF
abundance: NA; v_gene: TRBV9; j_gene: TRBJ1-1; d_gene: NA; CDR3nt: TGTGCCAGCAGCCGTGTCGGGGAATCCACTGAAGCTTTCTTT; CDR3aa: CASSRVGESTEAFF
abundance: NA; v_gene: TRBV29-1; j_gene: TRBJ1-1; d_gene: NA; CDR3nt: TGCAGCGTGGTGCAAATGGACAGACAGAACACTGAAGCTTTCTTT; CDR3aa: CSVVQMDRQNTEAFF
abundance: NA; v_gene: TRBV9; j_gene: TRBJ2-1; d_gene: NA; CDR3nt: TGTGCCAGCAGCATGTCAGGGGGGCCCTCCTACAATGAGCAGTTCTTC; CDR3aa: CASSMSGGPSYNEQFF
abundance: NA; v_gene: TRBV6-2/TRBV6-3; j_gene: TRBJ2-3; d_gene: NA; CDR3nt: TGTGCCAGCAGTTACGGGGGCCCGGGGGGAGATACGCAGTATTTT; CDR3aa: CASSYGGPGGDTQYF
abundance: NA; v_gene: TRBV29-1; j_gene: TRBJ2-7; d_gene: NA; CDR3nt: TGCAGCGGGGGAATGAGCACTTACGAGCAGTACTTC; CDR3aa: CSGGMSTYEQYF
abundance: NA; v_gene: TRBV6-2/TRBV6-3; j_gene: TRBJ2-7; d_gene: NA; CDR3nt: TGTGCCAGCAGTTATCCCTCATCAGGGAAAATCTCCTACGAGCAGTACTTC; CDR3aa: CASSYPSSGKISYEQYF
abundance: NA; v_gene: TRBV5-4; j_gene: TRBJ2-3; d_gene: TRBD2; CDR3nt: TGTGCCAGCAGCTTACGGGGGGGAGGCACAGATACGCAGTATTTT; CDR3aa: CASSLRGGGTDTQYF
abundance: NA; v_gene: TRBV5-1; j_gene: TRBJ1-2; d_gene: TRBD1; CDR3nt: TGCGCCAGCCGCCCCGGGACAGGGGGCGCCATGGATGGCTACACCTTC; CDR3aa: CASRPGTGGAMDGYTF
abundance: NA; v_gene: TRBV3-1/TRBV3-2; j_gene: TRBJ1-6; d_gene: NA; CDR3nt: TGTGCCAGCAGCCACAGACCGGGTCTCTATAATTCACCCCTCCACTTT; CDR3aa: CASSHRPGLYNSPLHF
abundance: NA; v_gene: TRBV30; j_gene: TRBJ1-1; d_gene: TRBD1; CDR3nt: TGTGCCTGGAGTGCTGGACAGGCGACTGAAGCTTTCTTT; CDR3aa: CAWSAGQATEAFF
abundance: NA; v_gene: TRBV29-1; j_gene: TRBJ1-1; d_gene: NA; CDR3nt: TGCAGCGACCACACGGGGGTGGTGGCTTTCTTT; CDR3aa: CSDHTGVVAFF
abundance: NA; v_gene: TRBV2; j_gene: TRBJ2-7; d_gene: NA; CDR3nt: TGTGCCAGCAGGAGACAGGTGACCACCTCCTACGAGCAGTACTTC; CDR3aa: CASRRQVTTSYEQYF
abundance: NA; v_gene: TRBV5-1; j_gene: TRBJ2-5; d_gene: NA; CDR3nt: TGCGCCAGCAGCGAAATTGGGGGCCAGGAGACCCAGTACTTC; CDR3aa: CASSEIGGQETQYF
abundance: NA; v_gene: TRBV29-1; j_gene: TRBJ1-4; d_gene: NA; CDR3nt: TGCAGCGTCACAGGGTTCAACGAAAAACTGTTTTTT; CDR3aa: CSVTGFNEKLFF
abundance: NA; v_gene: TRBV13; j_gene: TRBJ2-5; d_gene: TRBD2; CDR3nt: TGTGCCAGCAGCCCCCCATCCCTAGCGGGGGGGGGAGAGACCCAGTACTTC; CDR3aa: CASSPPSLAGGGETQYF
abundance: NA; v_gene: TRBV12-3/TRBV12-4; j_gene: TRBJ2-2; d_gene: TRBD2; CDR3nt: TGTGCCAGCAGCCTGACTAGCCTGGAGCTGTTTTTT; CDR3aa: CASSLTSLELFF
abundance: NA; v_gene: TRBV5-1; j_gene: TRBJ1-6; d_gene: NA; CDR3nt: TGCGCCAGCAGCTTGCAACAGGGTGGACCACCCCTCCACTTT; CDR3aa: CASSLQQGGPPLHF
abundance: NA; v_gene: TRBV28; j_gene: TRBJ2-7; d_gene: NA; CDR3nt: TGTGCCAGCAGTTTCCCAGGGAGGTACGAGCAGTACTTC; CDR3aa: CASSFPGRYEQYF
abundance: NA; v_gene: TRBV5-1; j_gene: TRBJ2-1; d_gene: NA; CDR3nt: TGCGCCAGCAGCCCGGGATATGTCTCCTACAATGAGCAGTTCTTC; CDR3aa: CASSPGYVSYNEQFF